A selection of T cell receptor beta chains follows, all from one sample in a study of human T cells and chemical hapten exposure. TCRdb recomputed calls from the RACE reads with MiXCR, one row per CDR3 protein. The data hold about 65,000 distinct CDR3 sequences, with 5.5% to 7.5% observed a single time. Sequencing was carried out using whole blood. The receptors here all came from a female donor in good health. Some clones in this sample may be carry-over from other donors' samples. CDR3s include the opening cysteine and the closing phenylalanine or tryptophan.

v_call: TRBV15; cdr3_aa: CATSRSPWDEQFF
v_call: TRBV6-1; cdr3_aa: CASSGEGLAASYEQYF
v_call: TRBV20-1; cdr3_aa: CSASRQGAYEQYF
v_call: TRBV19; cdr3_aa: CASQGHSYEQYF
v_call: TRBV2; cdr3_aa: CASSEVYYNEQFF
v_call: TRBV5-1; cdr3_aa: CASSLGSLTDTQYF
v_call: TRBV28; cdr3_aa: CASRLTTGGSGQPQHF
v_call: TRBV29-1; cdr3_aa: CSVVGSLNTGELFF
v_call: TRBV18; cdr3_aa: CASSTGYEQYF
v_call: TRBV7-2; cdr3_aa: CASSLMGQGSEKLFF
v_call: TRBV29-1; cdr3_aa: CSVAPSGGNSPLHF
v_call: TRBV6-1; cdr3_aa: CATPATLDTGELFF
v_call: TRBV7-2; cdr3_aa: CASSLQSGFEQYF
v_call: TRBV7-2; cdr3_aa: CASSMVGTTNEKLFF
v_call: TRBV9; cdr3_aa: CASSSTGGMNTEAFF
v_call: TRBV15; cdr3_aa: CATSGEWSPLHF
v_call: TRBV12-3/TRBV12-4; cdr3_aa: CASSLGDRYEQYF
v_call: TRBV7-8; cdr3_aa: CASSTGTGNYEQYF
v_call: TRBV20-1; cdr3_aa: CSAGDRNEAFF
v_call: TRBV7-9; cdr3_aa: CASSGTAAAEAFF
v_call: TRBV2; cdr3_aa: CASSETRGKSYEQYF
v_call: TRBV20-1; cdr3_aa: CSALRRDSRSYNEQFF
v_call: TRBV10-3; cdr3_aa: CAISERDPPRAFF
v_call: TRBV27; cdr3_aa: CASSFNSRGQGAGEQFF